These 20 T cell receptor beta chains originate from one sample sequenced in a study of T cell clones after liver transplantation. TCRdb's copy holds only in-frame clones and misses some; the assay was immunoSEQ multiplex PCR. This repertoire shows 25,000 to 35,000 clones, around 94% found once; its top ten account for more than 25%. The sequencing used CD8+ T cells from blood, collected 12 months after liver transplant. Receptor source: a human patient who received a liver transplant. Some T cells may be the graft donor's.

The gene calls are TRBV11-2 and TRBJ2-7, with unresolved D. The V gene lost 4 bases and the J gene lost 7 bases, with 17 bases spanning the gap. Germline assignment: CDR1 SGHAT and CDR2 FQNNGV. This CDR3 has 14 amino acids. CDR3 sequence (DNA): TGTGCCAGCAGCTCCCCCGAACGACGATTAGAGCAGTACTTC. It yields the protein CASSSPERRLEQYF.

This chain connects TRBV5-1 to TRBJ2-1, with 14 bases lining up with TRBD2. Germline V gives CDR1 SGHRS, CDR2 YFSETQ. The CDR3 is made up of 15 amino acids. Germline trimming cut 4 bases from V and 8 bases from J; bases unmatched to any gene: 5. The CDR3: CASSQGLAGVYEQFF. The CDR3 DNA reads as TGCGCCAGCAGCCAGGGACTAGCGGGAGTTTATGAGCAGTTCTTC.

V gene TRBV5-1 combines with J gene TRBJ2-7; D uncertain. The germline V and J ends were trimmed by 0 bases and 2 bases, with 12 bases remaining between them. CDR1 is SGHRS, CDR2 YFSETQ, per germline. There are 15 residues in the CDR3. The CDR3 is CASSLAVGGPYEQYF. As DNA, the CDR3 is TGCGCCAGCAGCTTGGCCGTCGGCGGACCCTACGAGCAGTACTTC.

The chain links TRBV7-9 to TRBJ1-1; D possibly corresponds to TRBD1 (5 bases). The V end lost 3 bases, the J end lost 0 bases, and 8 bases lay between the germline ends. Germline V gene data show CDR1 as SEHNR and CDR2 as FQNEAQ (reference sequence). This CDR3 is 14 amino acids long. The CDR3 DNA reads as TGTGCCAGCAGCTTCCAGGGACTGAACACTGAAGCTTTCTTT. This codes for CASSFQGLNTEAFF.

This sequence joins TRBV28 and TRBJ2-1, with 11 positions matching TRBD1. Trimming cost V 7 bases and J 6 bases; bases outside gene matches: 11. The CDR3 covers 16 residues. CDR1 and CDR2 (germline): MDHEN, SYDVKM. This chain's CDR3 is CASTLHRDRGGNEQFF. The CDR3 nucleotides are TGTGCCAGCACCCTTCACCGGGACAGGGGGGGCAATGAGCAGTTCTTC.

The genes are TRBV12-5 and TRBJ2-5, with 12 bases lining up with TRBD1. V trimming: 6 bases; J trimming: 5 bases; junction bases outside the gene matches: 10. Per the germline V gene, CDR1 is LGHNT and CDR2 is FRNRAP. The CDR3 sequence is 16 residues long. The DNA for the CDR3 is TGTGCTAGTGGCACCGCCGGGACAGGGGGCCCTGAGACCCAGTACTTC. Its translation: CASGTAGTGGPETQYF.

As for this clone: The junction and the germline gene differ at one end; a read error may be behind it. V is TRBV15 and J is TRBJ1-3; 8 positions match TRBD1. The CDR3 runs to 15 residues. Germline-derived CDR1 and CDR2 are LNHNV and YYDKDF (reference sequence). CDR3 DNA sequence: TGTGCCACCAGCCGAGACAGGGGTCTTGGAAACACCATATATTTT. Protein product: CATSRDRGLGNTIYF.

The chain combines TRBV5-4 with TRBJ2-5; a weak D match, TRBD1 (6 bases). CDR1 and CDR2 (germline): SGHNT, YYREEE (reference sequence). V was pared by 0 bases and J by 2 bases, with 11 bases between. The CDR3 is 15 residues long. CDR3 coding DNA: TGTGCCAGCAGCTTGGCAGGGGTGGGTCAAGAGACCCAGTACTTC. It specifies CASSLAGVGQETQYF.

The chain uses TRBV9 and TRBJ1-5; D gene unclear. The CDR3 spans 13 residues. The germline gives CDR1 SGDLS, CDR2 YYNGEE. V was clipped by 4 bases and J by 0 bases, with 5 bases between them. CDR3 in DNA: TGTGCCAGCAGCCCAGATAGCAATCAGCCCCAGCATTTT. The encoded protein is CASSPDSNQPQHF.

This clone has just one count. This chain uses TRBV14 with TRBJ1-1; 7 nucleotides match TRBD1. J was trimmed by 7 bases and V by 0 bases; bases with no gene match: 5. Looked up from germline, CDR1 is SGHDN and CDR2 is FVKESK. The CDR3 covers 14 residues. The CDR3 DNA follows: TGTGCCAGCAGCCAAGAATGGGGACAGCATGAAGCTTTCTTT. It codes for CASSQEWGQHEAFF.

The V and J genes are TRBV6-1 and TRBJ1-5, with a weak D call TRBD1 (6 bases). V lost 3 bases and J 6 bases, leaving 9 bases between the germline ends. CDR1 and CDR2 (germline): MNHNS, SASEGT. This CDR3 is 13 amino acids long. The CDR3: CASSDRGGQPQHF. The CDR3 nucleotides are TGTGCCAGCAGTGACAGGGGCGGTCAGCCCCAGCATTTT.

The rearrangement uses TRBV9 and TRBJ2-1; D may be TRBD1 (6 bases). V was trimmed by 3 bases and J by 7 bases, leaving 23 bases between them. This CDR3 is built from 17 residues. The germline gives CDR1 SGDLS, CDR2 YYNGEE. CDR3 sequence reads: CASSAPPGQGVWNEQFF. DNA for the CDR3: TGTGCCAGCAGCGCACCCCCGGGACAAGGGGTTTGGAATGAGCAGTTCTTC.

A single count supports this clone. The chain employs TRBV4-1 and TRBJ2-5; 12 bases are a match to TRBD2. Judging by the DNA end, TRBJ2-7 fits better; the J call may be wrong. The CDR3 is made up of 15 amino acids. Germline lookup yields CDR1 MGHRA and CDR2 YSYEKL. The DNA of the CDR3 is TGCGCCAGCAGCCAACTAGCGGGAGGGATCTACGAGCAGTACTTC. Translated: CASSQLAGGIYEQYF.

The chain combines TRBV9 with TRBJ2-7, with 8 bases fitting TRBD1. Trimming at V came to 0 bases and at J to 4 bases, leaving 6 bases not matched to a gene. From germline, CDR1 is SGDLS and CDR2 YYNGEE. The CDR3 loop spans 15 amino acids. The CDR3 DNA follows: TGTGCCAGCAGCGTAGGGATAGGGACAGGTTACGAGCAGTACTTC. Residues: CASSVGIGTGYEQYF.

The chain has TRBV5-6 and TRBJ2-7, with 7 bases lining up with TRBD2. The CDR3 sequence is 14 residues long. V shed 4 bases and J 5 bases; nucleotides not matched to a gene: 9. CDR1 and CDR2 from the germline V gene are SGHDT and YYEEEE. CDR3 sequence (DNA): TGTGCCAGCAGCCGCGGACTAGTGATCCACGAGCAGTACTTC. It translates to CASSRGLVIHEQYF.

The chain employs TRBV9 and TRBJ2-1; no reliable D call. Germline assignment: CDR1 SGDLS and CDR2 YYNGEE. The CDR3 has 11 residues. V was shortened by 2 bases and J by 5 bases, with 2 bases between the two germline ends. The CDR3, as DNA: TGTGCCAGCAGCGTTGACAATGAGCAGTTCTTC. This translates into CASSVDNEQFF.

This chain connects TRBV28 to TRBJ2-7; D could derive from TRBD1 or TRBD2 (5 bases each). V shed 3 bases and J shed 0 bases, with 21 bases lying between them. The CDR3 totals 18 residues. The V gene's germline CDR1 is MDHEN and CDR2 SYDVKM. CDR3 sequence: CASSLIGVRGRGSYEQYF. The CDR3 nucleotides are TGTGCCAGCAGTTTGATAGGGGTTCGGGGCCGAGGCTCCTACGAGCAGTACTTC.

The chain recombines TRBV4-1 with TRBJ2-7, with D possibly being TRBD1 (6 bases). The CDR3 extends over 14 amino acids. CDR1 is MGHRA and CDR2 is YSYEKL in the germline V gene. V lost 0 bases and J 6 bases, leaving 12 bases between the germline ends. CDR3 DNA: TGCGCCAGCAGCCAAGATGCAGGGGCTGTCGAGCAGTACTTC. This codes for CASSQDAGAVEQYF.

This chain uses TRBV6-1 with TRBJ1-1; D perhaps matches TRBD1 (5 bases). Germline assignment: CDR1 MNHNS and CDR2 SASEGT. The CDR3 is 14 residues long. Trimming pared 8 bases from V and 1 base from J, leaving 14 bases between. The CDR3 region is CASPRDGRNTEAFF. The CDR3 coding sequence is TGTGCCAGCCCGCGGGACGGTCGGAACACTGAAGCTTTCTTT.

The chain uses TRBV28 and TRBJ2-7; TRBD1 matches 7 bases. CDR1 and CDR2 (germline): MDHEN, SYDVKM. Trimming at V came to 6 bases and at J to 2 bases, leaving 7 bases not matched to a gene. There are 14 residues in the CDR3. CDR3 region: CASRPRDRAYEQYF. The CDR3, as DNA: TGTGCCAGCAGACCCCGGGACAGAGCCTACGAGCAGTACTTC.